This paragraph covers one T cell receptor beta chain sequence. This entry comes from a study of cytomegalovirus exposure and HLA in healthy donors. The PCR had 60 Vbeta and 13 Jbeta primers. The data were produced by immunoSEQ multiplex PCR, yet TCRdb's version contains in-frame clones alone and is incomplete. The sample has 150,000 to 200,000 clones, over 70% seen once. Sequencing input: PBMCs. The source of this sequence is a woman aged 30 to 39 in good health and CMV-seropositive.

CDR3 nucleotide sequence: TGTGCCAGCAGTACACCGGCGGGGAACCAAGAGACCCAGTACTTC. Residues: CASSTPAGNQETQYF. The genes are TRBV28 and TRBJ2-5; tentative D call: TRBD2 (6 bases). Germline CDR1 is MDHEN and CDR2 is SYDVKM. The CDR3 extends over 15 amino acids. V shed 5 bases and J shed 0 bases, with 13 bases lying between them.